These 32 T cell receptor beta chains originate from one sample sequenced in a study of OX40 agonist ivuxolimab in advanced cancers. The assay was immunoSEQ multiplex PCR, and TCRdb's table has in-frame clones only and misses some. The sample consists of fewer than 65,000 clones, about nine tenths of them appearing once. Sequenced material: CD4+ or CD8+ T cells sorted from blood, taken in a trial of the OX40 agonist ivuxolimab. These receptors were collected from an adult with an advanced solid tumor such as melanoma, head and neck, liver or kidney cancer.

The chain has TRBV27 and TRBJ1-1; D remains ambiguous. Per the germline V gene, CDR1 is MNHEY and CDR2 is SMNVEV (reference sequence). CDR3 length: 13 residues. V lost 2 bases to trimming and J lost 1 base, with 5 bases between them. DNA of the CDR3: TGTGCCAGCAGTTTAACAGAGAACACTGAAGCTTTCTTT. Translation: CASSLTENTEAFF.

The chain is built from TRBV12-5 and TRBJ2-1; no clear D gene. This CDR3 has 14 residues. With 1 base removed from V and 0 bases from J, the gap between germline ends came to 4 bases. Per the germline V gene, CDR1 is LGHNT and CDR2 is FRNRAP. DNA for the CDR3: TGTGCTAGTGGTTTGGACGGCTCCTACAATGAGCAGTTCTTC. Its protein is CASGLDGSYNEQFF. Combining the CDR3 with reference TRBV12-5 and TRBJ2-1 gives the whole variable domain DARVTQTPRHKVTEMGQEVTMRCQPILGHNTVFWYRQTMMQGLELLAYFRNRAPLDDSGMPKDRFSAEMPDATLATLKIQPSEPRDSAVYFCASGLDGSYNEQFFGPGTRLTVL.

V is TRBV2 and J is TRBJ1-4; TRBD1 is a possible D gene (5 bases). The CDR3 is made up of 14 amino acids. Germline CDR1 is SNHLY and CDR2 is FYNNEI. With 8 bases removed from V and 5 bases from J, the gap between germline ends came to 15 bases. This chain's CDR3 is CASGGTAHNEKLFF. As DNA, the CDR3 is TGTGCCAGCGGGGGGACGGCACACAATGAAAAACTGTTTTTT.

The chain has TRBV2 and TRBJ1-5; 7 bases are a match to TRBD1. V was clipped by 6 bases and J by 6 bases; unmatched bases: 17. This CDR3 comprises 17 residues. From germline, CDR1 is SNHLY and CDR2 FYNNEI. CDR3 DNA sequence: TGTGCCAGCAGCCCCACCTTTGGGACAGTTCTTTTTCAGCCCCAGCATTTT. It codes for CASSPTFGTVLFQPQHF. Filled out from reference TRBV2 and TRBJ1-5, the complete variable domain reads EPEVTQTPSHQVTQMGQEVILRCVPISNHLYFYWYRQILGQKVEFLVSFYNNEISEKSEIFDDQFSVERPDGSNFTLKIRSTKLEDSAMYFCASSPTFGTVLFQPQHFGDGTRLSIL.

This chain connects TRBV11-2 to TRBJ2-3; D gene ambiguous. V was trimmed by 1 base and J by 0 bases, leaving 8 bases between them. CDR3 length: 15 amino acids. The germline CDR1 and CDR2 sequences are SGHAT and FQNNGV. The DNA of the CDR3 is TGTGCCAGCAGCTTAGTCGTGGGGAGCACAGATACGCAGTATTTT. Residues: CASSLVVGSTDTQYF. The full variable domain, completed using reference TRBV11-2 and TRBJ2-3, is EAGVAQSPRYKIIEKRQSVAFWCNPISGHATLYWYQQILGQGPKLLIQFQNNGVVDDSQLPKDRFSAERLKGVDSTLKIQPAKLEDSAVYLCASSLVVGSTDTQYFGPGTRLTVL.

This clone was observed a single time. The rearrangement links TRBV6-1 to TRBJ2-2; D tentatively fits TRBD1 or TRBD2 (5 bases each). V was pared by 5 bases and J by 4 bases, with 11 bases between. The CDR3 has 14 amino acids. From germline, CDR1 is MNHNS and CDR2 SASEGT. CDR3 nucleotides: TGTGCCAGCAGTCGGGGCATGGGCACCGGGGAGCTGTTTTTT. It is translated as CASSRGMGTGELFF.

This clone showed up just a few times. This sequence joins TRBV30 and TRBJ1-5, with a possible D match to TRBD1 (5 bases). This CDR3 region has 15 residues. Germline assignment: CDR1 GTSNPN and CDR2 SVGIG (reference sequence). Deletions cut 1 base from V and 2 bases from J, with 12 bases between. The DNA of the CDR3 is TGTGCCTGGAGTGGGGGCGGGCAGGGCAATCAGCCCCAGCATTTT. It is translated as CAWSGGGQGNQPQHF.

The V and J genes are TRBV15 and TRBJ2-1; 8 nucleotides line up with TRBD2. With 4 bases clipped from V and 9 bases from J, the junction kept 11 bases outside the gene matches. This CDR3 is 15 amino acids long. CDR1 and CDR2 from the germline V gene are LNHNV and YYDKDF (reference sequence). The CDR3 region has the DNA TGTGCCACCAGCACCCCCTGGCGGGAGGTCGTTGAGCAGTTCTTC. This sequence encodes CATSTPWREVVEQFF.

The chain combines TRBV19 with TRBJ2-6; D is unclear. The CDR3 has 13 amino acids. Germline CDR1 and CDR2: LNHDA and SQIVND (reference sequence). V lost 6 bases to trimming and J lost 0 bases, with 3 bases between them. DNA for the CDR3: TGTGCCAGTAGCGACTCTGGGGCCAACGTCCTGACTTTC. This encodes CASSDSGANVLTF.

The chain joins TRBV7-3 to TRBJ2-1, with 7 bases that match TRBD2. V lost 4 bases to trimming and J lost 12 bases; unmatched junction nucleotides: 18. CDR3 length equals 16 residues. Per the germline V gene, CDR1 is SGHTA and CDR2 is FQGTGA. CDR3 nucleotides: TGTGCCAGCAGCTACGGGGCGGGAGATAGGACAATGAGGCAGTTCTTC. Translated, it gives CASSYGAGDRTMRQFF.

V gene TRBV5-1 combines with J gene TRBJ2-3, with no clear D. The germline V and J ends were trimmed by 0 bases and 0 bases, with 8 bases remaining between them. CDR1 and CDR2 (germline): SGHRS, YFSETQ. The CDR3 is 15 amino acids. The CDR3: CASSLGGISTDTQYF. The CDR3 DNA reads as TGCGCCAGCAGCTTGGGCGGTATTAGCACAGATACGCAGTATTTT.

Concerning this clone: Other DNA variants within this sample encode the same CDR3. J is TRBJ1-2 and V is TRBV2; D gene ambiguous. The CDR3 runs 12 residues. Germline V lookup: CDR1 SNHLY, CDR2 FYNNEI. Trimming pared 4 bases from V and 6 bases from J, leaving 9 bases between. CDR3 sequence: CASSASRDGYTF. CDR3 coding DNA: TGTGCCAGCAGTGCGTCCCGAGATGGCTACACCTTC.

This clone appeared a few times. V usage is TRBV5-1 and J usage is TRBJ1-1; 9 nucleotides match TRBD1. The germline V gene has CDR1 SGHRS and CDR2 YFSETQ. V was pared by 3 bases and J by 7 bases, with 4 bases of the junction left unmatched. This CDR3 is built from 13 residues. The CDR3 DNA reads TGCGCCAGCAGCTCCCGACAGGGGGGTGAAGCTTTCTTT. Amino acids: CASSSRQGGEAFF. The entire variable domain, with the rest obtained from reference TRBV5-1 and TRBJ1-1, is as follows: KAGVTQTPRYLIKTRGQQVTLSCSPISGHRSVSWYQQTPGQGLQFLFEYFSETQRNKGNFPGRFSGRQFSNSRSEMNVSTLELGDSALYLCASSSRQGGEAFFGQGTRLTVV.

J is TRBJ2-2 and V is TRBV18; tentatively, D is TRBD2 (6 bases). Germline V lookup: CDR1 KGHSH, CDR2 LQKENI. This CDR3 comprises 15 residues. V was pared by 6 bases and J by 3 bases, with 14 bases between. The DNA of the CDR3 is TGTGCCAGCTCTCTGAACACGGGGGACACCGGGGAGCTGTTTTTT. Its translation is CASSLNTGDTGELFF.

About this clone: Germline and junction disagree at one end, which may indicate a read error. The chain couples TRBV7-7 to TRBJ2-1; the D gene is possibly TRBD2 (7 bases). The germline CDR1 and CDR2 sequences are SSHAT and FNYEAQ (reference sequence). CDR3 length: 16 amino acids. CDR3 bases: TGTGCTAGCAGCTTAGGTCCGACGGGGGGCTCGAATGAGCAGTTCTTC. It codes for CASSLGPTGGSNEQFF. Supplemented by reference TRBV7-7 and TRBJ2-1, the full variable domain reads GAGVSQSPRYKVTKRGQDVTLRCDPISSHATLYWYQQALGQGPEFLTYFNYEAQPDKSGLPSDRFSAERPEGSISTLTIQRTEQRDSAMYRCASSLGPTGGSNEQFFGPGTRLTVL.

The chain links TRBV7-2 to TRBJ2-7; D is ambiguous. This CDR3 contains 11 residues. V lost 3 bases, J lost 4 bases, and 4 bases lay in between. In germline, CDR1 is SGHTA, CDR2 FQGNSA. CDR3: CASSFQYEQYF. For the CDR3, the DNA is TGTGCCAGCAGCTTTCAGTACGAGCAGTACTTC.

This rearrangement joins TRBV2 to TRBJ1-6, with 8 bases aligning to TRBD1. The CDR3 totals 14 residues. Losses at the gene ends were 6 bases for V and 9 bases for J; bases not matched to a gene: 7. Germline CDR1 SNHLY, CDR2 FYNNEI. CDR3 nucleotides: TGTGCCAGCAGAGTCGGGACAGGATCTTCACCCCTCCACTTT. This sequence encodes CASRVGTGSSPLHF.

The gene calls are TRBV27 and TRBJ1-6, with 9 bases identical to TRBD1. Looked up from germline, CDR1 is MNHEY and CDR2 is SMNVEV (reference sequence). V gave up 4 bases and J gave up 5 bases; unmatched junction bases: 3. The CDR3 has 15 amino acids. CDR3 sequence: CASSYWTGDNSPLHF. The CDR3 DNA follows: TGTGCCAGCAGTTATTGGACAGGGGATAATTCACCCCTCCACTTT.

With respect to this clone: One end of the junction is discordant with germline, which a read error may explain. This sequence joins TRBV7-7 and TRBJ1-1; D might be TRBD1 (5 bases). The germline V gene encodes CDR1 SSHAT and CDR2 FNYEAQ (reference sequence). The CDR3 contains 13 residues. As DNA, the CDR3 is TGTGCTAGCAGTCTAGACAGAAACACTGAAGCTTTCTTT. Translated: CASSLDRNTEAFF.

The chain is built from TRBV6-5 and TRBJ2-3; no clear D. This CDR3 has 14 amino acids. The V and J ends lost 6 bases and 4 bases respectively, with 14 bases between them. CDR1 is MNHEY, CDR2 SVGAGI, per germline. The DNA for the CDR3 is TGTGCCAGCAGAACGGCCAACTCGCCAGATACGCAGTATTTT. Translation: CASRTANSPDTQYF.

This sequence joins TRBV2 and TRBJ1-1, with 7 positions matching TRBD1. V lost 6 bases and J lost 3; bases outside the gene matches: 4. This CDR3 is 13 amino acids long. Per the germline V gene, CDR1 is SNHLY and CDR2 is FYNNEI. For the CDR3, the DNA is TGTGCCAGCAGGGTTACAGGGGACACTGAAGCTTTCTTT. Translating gives CASRVTGDTEAFF.

This chain connects TRBV30 to TRBJ2-3; 9 bases agree with TRBD2. Trimming at V came to 3 bases and at J to 0 bases, leaving 10 bases not matched to a gene. Germline assignment: CDR1 GTSNPN and CDR2 SVGIG (reference sequence). The CDR3 spans 17 residues. CDR3 bases: TGTGCCTGGAGCAGGGGTAGCGGGGGTACTAGCACAGATACGCAGTATTTT. This codes for CAWSRGSGGTSTDTQYF.

The chain links TRBV12-5 to TRBJ2-1; 10 bases line up with TRBD2. This CDR3 is built from 19 residues. V lost 6 bases, J lost 8 bases, and 22 bases stayed unmatched. The germline V gene has CDR1 LGHNT and CDR2 FRNRAP. CDR3 in amino acids: CASGPGTGLSGRARDEQFF. CDR3 in DNA: TGTGCTAGTGGCCCTGGGACCGGATTGAGCGGGAGGGCCAGGGATGAGCAGTTCTTC.

The CDR3 reads CSVGTSGSLYEQYF. The CDR3 DNA reads as TGCAGCGTCGGGACTAGCGGGAGCCTTTACGAGCAGTACTTC. V is TRBV29-1 and J is TRBJ2-7, with TRBD2 matching 14 bases. V shed 6 bases, J shed 4 bases, and the junction held 5 bases outside the gene matches. The germline V gene encodes CDR1 SQVTM and CDR2 ANQGSEA. CDR3 length: 14 amino acids.

The genes are TRBV28 and TRBJ1-3, with 8 bases lining up with TRBD1. This CDR3 is 16 amino acids long. CDR1 MDHEN and CDR2 SYDVKM come from the germline V gene. Trimming took 3 bases from V and 2 from J; bases not matched to a gene: 6. The CDR3 region has the DNA TGTGCCAGCAGTTTTGCTCAGGGGGCCGCTGGAAACACCATATATTTT. Protein product: CASSFAQGAAGNTIYF.

V and J are TRBV30 and TRBJ2-7, with 9 nucleotides matching TRBD1. Germline V gives CDR1 GTSNPN, CDR2 SVGIG (reference sequence). The CDR3 totals 15 residues. V was pared by 7 bases and J by 0 bases, with 10 bases of the junction left unmatched. The CDR3 DNA reads TGTGCCTACACCCCCCGGGACAGGGCCTCCTACGAGCAGTACTTC. It encodes CAYTPRDRASYEQYF.

J is TRBJ2-7 and V is TRBV18, with 8 nucleotides matching TRBD1. The CDR3 is made up of 15 amino acids. Germline loops: CDR1 KGHSH, CDR2 LQKENI. Trimming cost V 2 bases and J 3 bases; bases outside gene matches: 6. The CDR3: CASSPLDRVGYEQYF. The CDR3 nucleotides are TGTGCCAGCTCACCATTGGACAGGGTCGGCTACGAGCAGTACTTC. Full variable domain (missing parts from reference TRBV18 and TRBJ2-7): NAGVMQNPRHLVRRRGQEARLRCSPMKGHSHVYWYRQLPEEGLKFMVYLQKENIIDESGMPKERFSAEFPKEGPSILRIQQVVRGDSAAYFCASSPLDRVGYEQYFGPGTRLTVT.

Concerning this clone itself: The junction does not match germline at one end; this may be a read error. The chain joins TRBV5-1 to TRBJ2-7; 12 nucleotides align to TRBD2. CDR1 and CDR2 (germline): SGHRS, YFSETQ. CDR3 length: 15 residues. The CDR3 spells CASSGQGLAGSEQYF. The CDR3 DNA is TGTGCCAGCAGCGGACAGGGACTAGCGGGCTCCGAGCAGTACTTC.

The chain joins TRBV10-3 to TRBJ1-5; TRBD1 matches at 10 bases. In germline, CDR1 is ENHRY, CDR2 SYGVKD. The CDR3 spans 15 residues. Losses at the gene ends were 0 bases for V and 5 bases for J; bases not matched to a gene: 1. The DNA of the CDR3 is TGTGCCATCAGTGAGTCTGGGACAGGGGATCAGCCCCAGCATTTT. Encoded protein: CAISESGTGDQPQHF.

V usage is TRBV28 and J usage is TRBJ2-7; a weak D match, TRBD2 (5 bases). Germline CDR1 MDHEN, CDR2 SYDVKM. This CDR3 comprises 13 residues. Trimming left V 9 bases short and J 0 bases short, with 12 bases between. CDR3 in amino acids: CASTIANSYEQYF. The CDR3 DNA reads TGTGCCAGTACCATAGCGAACTCCTACGAGCAGTACTTC.

V usage is TRBV6-5 and J usage is TRBJ2-3; D is perhaps TRBD2 (6 bases). Germline CDR1 is MNHEY and CDR2 is SVGAGI. The CDR3 contains 16 residues. The ends were cut back, 4 bases at V and 2 bases at J, with 16 bases in the middle. This chain's CDR3 is CASSFQRGSPTDTQYF. The CDR3 nucleotides are TGTGCCAGCAGTTTCCAACGGGGGTCCCCCACAGATACGCAGTATTTT.

The table lists this clone with a few counts. The chain combines TRBV28 with TRBJ2-5; TRBD2 matches 11 bases. CDR3 length: 15 amino acids. V lost 8 bases to trimming and J lost 2 bases; unmatched junction nucleotides: 7. Germline lookup yields CDR1 MDHEN and CDR2 SYDVKM. The CDR3 coding sequence is TGTGCCAGCGGATCTCTAGCGGGAGGACAAGAGACCCAGTACTTC. Amino acid sequence: CASGSLAGGQETQYF.